This TCR beta chain was recovered during a study of T cell responses to AZD1222 COVID-19 vaccine. A note on this clone: Different DNA sequences within this sample yield the same CDR3.

The germline V and J ends were trimmed by 0 bases and 3 bases, with 9 bases remaining between them. The CDR3 spans 13 residues. Germline assignment: CDR1 GTSNPN and CDR2 SVGIG (reference sequence). TCRdb keeps only in-frame clones here, not all; method: immunoSEQ multiplex PCR. This table holds 150,000 or so clones, about 91% found once. The chain combines TRBV30 with TRBJ2-7; unclear D gene. The clonotype was recovered from an adult in good health. The material was peripheral blood, obtained on day 0 of AZD1222 vaccination. CDR3 sequence (DNA): TGTGCCTGGAGTGTCCAGCAGAGCTACGAGCAGTACTTC. Translated, it gives CAWSVQQSYEQYF. The variable domain in full, completed from reference TRBV30 and TRBJ2-7, reads SQTIHQWPATLVQPVGSPLSLECTVEGTSNPNLYWYRQAAGRGLQLLFYSVGIGQISSEVPQNLSASRPQDRQFILSSKKLLLSDSGFYLCAWSVQQSYEQYFGPGTRLTVT.